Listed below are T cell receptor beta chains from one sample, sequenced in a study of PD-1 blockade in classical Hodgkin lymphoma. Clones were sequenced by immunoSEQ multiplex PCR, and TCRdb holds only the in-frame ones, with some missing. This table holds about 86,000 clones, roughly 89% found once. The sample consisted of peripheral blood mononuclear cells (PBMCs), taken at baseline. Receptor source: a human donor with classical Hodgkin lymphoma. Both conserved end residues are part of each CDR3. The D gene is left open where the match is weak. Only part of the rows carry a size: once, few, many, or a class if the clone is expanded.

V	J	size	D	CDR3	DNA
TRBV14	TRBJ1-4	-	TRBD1	CASSQGAIGGREKLFF	TGTGCCAGCAGCCAAGGGGCTATAGGGGGCCGTGAAAAACTGTTTTTT
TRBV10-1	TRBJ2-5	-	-	CASSVGGGETQYF	TGCGCCAGCAGTGTTGGGGGAGGAGAGACCCAGTACTTC
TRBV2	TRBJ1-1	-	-	CASAGHLMNTEAFF	TGTGCCAGCGCGGGACACCTAATGAACACTGAAGCTTTCTTT
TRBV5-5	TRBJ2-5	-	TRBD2	CASSGIAGEGRETQYF	TGTGCCAGCAGCGGCATAGCGGGAGAGGGTCGGGAGACCCAGTACTTC
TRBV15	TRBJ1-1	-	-	CATSRYPEGTEAFF	TGTGCCACCAGCAGATACCCCGAGGGCACTGAAGCTTTCTTT
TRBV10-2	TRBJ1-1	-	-	CASSESDYTEAFF	TGCGCCAGCAGTGAGTCCGACTACACTGAAGCTTTCTTT
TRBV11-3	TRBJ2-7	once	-	CASSCSGDGFSYEQYF	TGTGCCAGCAGCTGCTCGGGGGACGGGTTCTCCTACGAGCAGTACTTC
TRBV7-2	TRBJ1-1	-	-	CASSSRGRMNTEAFF	TGTGCCAGCAGCTCCCGGGGACGGATGAACACTGAAGCTTTCTTT
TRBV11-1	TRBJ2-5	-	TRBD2	CASSLMASGRQTQYF	TGTGCCAGCAGCTTAATGGCTAGCGGGAGACAGACCCAGTACTTC
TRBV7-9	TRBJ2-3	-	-	CAAPGALNTDTQYF	TGTGCCGCACCAGGGGCCCTAAACACAGATACGCAGTATTTT
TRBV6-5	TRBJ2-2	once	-	CASSYGISGELFF	TGTGCCAGCAGTTATGGGATATCCGGGGAGCTGTTTTTT
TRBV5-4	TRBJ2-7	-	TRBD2	CASSLDEGGPNYEQYF	TGTGCCAGCAGCTTGGATGAGGGAGGGCCCAACTACGAGCAGTACTTC
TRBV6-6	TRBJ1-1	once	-	CASSPRGKGMDTEAFF	TGTGCCAGCAGCCCCCGAGGGAAGGGCATGGACACTGAAGCTTTCTTT
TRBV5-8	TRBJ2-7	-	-	CASSLQGDRYEQYF	TGTGCCAGCAGCTTGCAAGGGGACCGCTACGAGCAGTACTTC
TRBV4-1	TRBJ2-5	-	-	CASSQEVGETQYF	TGCGCCAGCAGCCAAGAGGTGGGTGAGACCCAGTACTTC
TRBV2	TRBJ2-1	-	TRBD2	CASRPGGRDYNEQFF	TGTGCCAGCAGGCCGGGAGGGAGGGACTACAATGAGCAGTTCTTC
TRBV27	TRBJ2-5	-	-	CANHPVNEAQYF	TGTGCCAACCATCCGGTCAATGAGGCCCAGTACTTC
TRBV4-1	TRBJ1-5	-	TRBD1	CASSQGQGNQPQHF	TGCGCCAGCAGCCAAGGACAGGGGAACCAGCCCCAGCATTTT
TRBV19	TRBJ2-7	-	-	CASSIQGTFYEQYF	TGTGCCAGTAGTATACAGGGGACCTTTTACGAGCAGTACTTC
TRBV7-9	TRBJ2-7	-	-	CASSLGDGSSYEQYF	TGTGCCAGCAGCTTAGGAGACGGTAGCTCCTACGAGCAGTACTTC
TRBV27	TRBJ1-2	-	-	CASIPAGGTRYGYTF	TGTGCCAGCATCCCCGCCGGGGGGACACGTTATGGCTACACCTTC
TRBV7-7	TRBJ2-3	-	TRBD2	CASSRGFSSGRTDTQYF	TGTGCCAGCAGCCGTGGGTTTTCTAGCGGGAGAACAGATACGCAGTATTTT
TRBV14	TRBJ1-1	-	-	CASSQQAEVMNTEAFF	TGTGCCAGCAGCCAGCAGGCAGAAGTTATGAACACTGAAGCTTTCTTT
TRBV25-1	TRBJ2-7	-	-	CASSDGKRGNYEQYF	TGTGCCAGCAGTGACGGAAAACGGGGGAATTACGAGCAGTACTTC
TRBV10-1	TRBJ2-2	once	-	CASSVGGLGTGELFF	TGCGCCAGCAGTGTTGGGGGTTTGGGGACCGGGGAGCTGTTTTTT
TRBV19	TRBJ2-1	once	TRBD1	CASRNGQGWINEQFF	TGTGCCAGTAGAAACGGACAGGGTTGGATCAATGAGCAGTTCTTC
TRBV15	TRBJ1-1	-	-	CATSRVAGLNTEAFF	TGTGCCACCAGCAGGGTCGCGGGCTTAAACACTGAAGCTTTCTTT